Listed below are T cell receptor beta chains from one sample, sequenced in a study of T cell responses to AZD1222 COVID-19 vaccine. Sequencing was performed with immunoSEQ multiplex PCR; in TCRdb, only in-frame clones are kept and a portion is missing. The sample has about 120,000 clones; 88% are singletons. This specimen consisted of peripheral blood, obtained 28 days after the second AZD1222 dose. The receptor source for this set is an adult who received the AZD1222 COVID-19 vaccine. CDR3s include the opening cysteine and the closing phenylalanine or tryptophan. The D gene is left open where the match is weak. The size of a clone is reported for some rows only, either as once, few or many, or as a class for expanded clones.

.	TRBV10-3	TRBJ1-2	12	.	TGTGCCATCAGTGGGACAGCTTATGGCTACACCTTC	CAISGTAYGYTF
TRBD2	TRBV7-6	TRBJ2-1	17	.	TGTGCCAGCAGCTTAGTCGGTCCGAGCGGGGGGGCGAATGAGCAGTTCTTC	CASSLVGPSGGANEQFF
.	TRBV20-1	TRBJ2-7	10	.	TGCAGTGCTAGAGATAACCGCCCGTACTTC	CSARDNRPYF
.	TRBV9	TRBJ1-2	15	few	TGTGCCAGCAGCGTCCAGGCGGGGTCCAACTATGGCTACACCTTC	CASSVQAGSNYGYTF
TRBD1	TRBV3-1/TRBV3-2	TRBJ2-4	16	.	TGTGCCAGCAGCCAGCGGGGACAGGGAACCAAAAACATTCAGTACTTC	CASSQRGQGTKNIQYF
.	TRBV19	TRBJ1-1	12	.	TGTGCCAGTAGTCGGGTGAACACTGAAGCTTTCTTT	CASSRVNTEAFF
.	TRBV5-4	TRBJ2-3	14	.	TGTGCCAGCAGCCCGGGGGCGACAGCAGATACGCAGTATTTT	CASSPGATADTQYF
.	TRBV19	TRBJ1-2	15	.	TGTGCCAGTAGTATAGTGCCAGGGGAGAACTATGGCTACACCTTC	CASSIVPGENYGYTF
.	TRBV5-5	TRBJ1-5	14	.	TGTGCCAGCCGCCGTTCAGCTAGCAATCAGCCCCAGCATTTT	CASRRSASNQPQHF
.	TRBV7-9	TRBJ1-4	17	few	TGTGCCAGCAGCTTCCTTTCCGGGCAATCAACTAATGAAAAACTGTTTTTT	CASSFLSGQSTNEKLFF
TRBD2	TRBV5-1	TRBJ2-7	15	few	TGCGCCAGCAGCTTGGGACTAGCGGGAACCTACGAGCAGTACTTC	CASSLGLAGTYEQYF
TRBD2	TRBV4-3	TRBJ2-5	15	.	TGCGCCAGCAGCCTTTTAGCGGGGGCCGAAGAGACCCAGTACTTC	CASSLLAGAEETQYF
.	TRBV6-2/TRBV6-3	TRBJ2-7	14	.	TGTGCCAGCAGTCGAGACCGGGGGAAATACGAGCAGTACTTC	CASSRDRGKYEQYF
.	TRBV5-1	TRBJ1-2	14	.	TGCGCCAGCAGCACGTCAGGGTCGAACTATGGCTACACCTTC	CASSTSGSNYGYTF
.	TRBV2	TRBJ1-1	13	.	TGTGCCAGCAGAAATTTCGCGAACACTGAAGCTTTCTTT	CASRNFANTEAFF
.	TRBV6-2/TRBV6-3	TRBJ1-6	14	.	TGTGCCAGCAGCCCCGGGACGGTGCCTTCACCCCTCCACTTT	CASSPGTVPSPLHF
TRBD1	TRBV4-2	TRBJ1-1	21	.	TGTGCCAGCAGCCAAGGGACAATCCGGGACAGGGGGCTTGATGGGAACACTGAAGCTTTCTTT	CASSQGTIRDRGLDGNTEAFF
.	TRBV5-1	TRBJ2-5	15	.	TGCGCCAGCAGCTTTATGGGGCTGAGGGAAGAGACCCAGTACTTC	CASSFMGLREETQYF
.	TRBV7-9	TRBJ1-6	15	once	TGTGCCAGCAGCATCCGAAGCGGGGAGAATTCACCCCTCCACTTT	CASSIRSGENSPLHF
.	TRBV6-4	TRBJ2-2	14	.	TGTGCCAGCAGTGATCAGTTTAACACCGGGGAGCTGTTTTTT	CASSDQFNTGELFF
.	TRBV28	TRBJ2-7	16	.	TGTGCCAGCAGTTCCCCGTGGAGCAGGGCAGTCTACGAGCAGTACTTC	CASSSPWSRAVYEQYF
TRBD2	TRBV4-3	TRBJ2-5	16	.	TGCGCCAGCAGCCAAGATCGTCTAGCGGGGGCTGAGACCCAGTACTTC	CASSQDRLAGAETQYF
.	TRBV7-2	TRBJ1-1	15	.	TGTGCCAGCAGCCTTTCGACAGGCTCGGGGACTGAAGCTTTCTTT	CASSLSTGSGTEAFF
TRBD1	TRBV4-3	TRBJ1-2	14	.	TGCGCCAGCAGCCAAACAGGGGCTAACTATGGCTACACCTTC	CASSQTGANYGYTF
.	TRBV3-1/TRBV3-2	TRBJ2-7	17	.	TGTGCCAGCAGCCAAGAGAGGCCAGGGATACACTCCTACGAGCAGTACTTC	CASSQERPGIHSYEQYF
TRBD1	TRBV11-2	TRBJ2-7	15	.	TGTGCCAGCAGCTCGGAGGGACAGGGGAGGCACGAGCAGTACTTC	CASSSEGQGRHEQYF
.	TRBV4-1	TRBJ1-1	16	once	TGCGCCAGCAGCCAAGAGTCGGGGGTCGTGAACACTGAAGCTTTCTTT	CASSQESGVVNTEAFF
.	TRBV2	TRBJ2-3	15	.	TGTGCCAGCAGTAAGTCGACTGGAAGCACAGATACGCAGTATTTT	CASSKSTGSTDTQYF
.	TRBV5-1	TRBJ1-1	14	.	TGCGCCAGCAGCTTGGGGACCGAGAACACTGAAGCTTTCTTT	CASSLGTENTEAFF
.	TRBV5-1	TRBJ1-1	13	.	TGCGCCAGCAGCTTCCAGGGGAAGACTGAAGCTTTCTTT	CASSFQGKTEAFF